The 13 T cell receptor beta chains given below trace back to one sample, sequenced in a study of T cell responses to AZD1222 COVID-19 vaccine. Measured with immunoSEQ multiplex PCR; TCRdb has only the in-frame clones, and not every one. Seen here are 150,000 to 200,000 clones, roughly 91% observed once, and the top ten hold under 2%. Specimen: peripheral blood, collected on day 0 of AZD1222 vaccination. These receptor sequences come from an adult in good health.

This clone was counted a single time. The chain joins TRBV5-1 to TRBJ1-1; no clear D gene. This CDR3 spans 14 amino acids. Trimming stripped 4 bases from V and 2 bases from J, with 12 bases between. Germline V lookup: CDR1 SGHRS, CDR2 YFSETQ. The CDR3 spells CASSLWQTNTEAFF. The CDR3 DNA reads as TGCGCCAGCAGCCTATGGCAGACCAACACTGAAGCTTTCTTT.

CDR3 residues: CASSLARGFSNQPQHF. In DNA, the CDR3 is TGTGCCAGCAGCTTGGCAAGAGGGTTTAGCAATCAGCCCCAGCATTTT. V is TRBV5-8 and J is TRBJ1-5; D gene unclear. Trimming pared 0 bases from V and 0 bases from J, leaving 10 bases between. The CDR3 sequence is 16 residues long. Looked up from germline, CDR1 is SGHTS and CDR2 is YDEGEE.

The chain combines TRBV24-1 with TRBJ2-5; D gene uncertain. The V gene's germline CDR1 is KGHDR and CDR2 SFDVKD. Trimming took off 2 bases at V and 4 bases at J, with 4 bases between the two ends. The CDR3 runs 12 residues. The CDR3 region is CATSDWRETQYF. The CDR3 nucleotides are TGTGCCACCAGTGATTGGAGAGAGACCCAGTACTTC.

This chain uses TRBV6-5 with TRBJ1-1; no clear D gene. CDR3 size: 14 residues. The V gene's germline CDR1 is MNHEY and CDR2 SVGAGI. With 7 bases removed from V and 1 base from J, the gap between germline ends came to 13 bases. In nucleotides, the CDR3 is TGTGCCAGCACTCGCCGAGGGCGGAACACTGAAGCTTTCTTT. It codes for CASTRRGRNTEAFF.

This clone was seen many times. The J gene is TRBJ2-3, the V gene TRBV6-4, with TRBD2 identical over 9 bases. The CDR3 is made up of 14 amino acids. J was trimmed by 6 bases and V by 2 bases; bases with no gene match: 3. Germline-derived CDR1 and CDR2 are MRHNA and SNTAGT. In nucleotides, the CDR3 is TGTGCCAGCAGTGACACTAGCGGGCGGGATACGCAGTATTTT. Its protein is CASSDTSGRDTQYF.

This chain connects TRBV30 to TRBJ1-5; D remains unclear. CDR1 is GTSNPN, CDR2 SVGIG, per germline (reference sequence). Trimming took 1 base from V and 8 from J, leaving 9 bases between them. The CDR3 is made up of 12 amino acids. CDR3 nucleotide sequence: TGTGCCTGGAGTGCGCCCTGGGAGCCCCAGCATTTT. Amino acids: CAWSAPWEPQHF.

This sequence joins TRBV6-6 and TRBJ1-4; 8 nucleotides agree with TRBD1. The CDR3 is 14 amino acids. V dropped 6 bases and J dropped 7; count of bases not matched to a gene: 7. Germline V CDR1 and CDR2: MNHNY, SVGAGI (reference sequence). CDR3 in amino acids: CASRIQGGFEKLFF. The CDR3 DNA reads as TGTGCCAGCAGGATACAGGGGGGGTTTGAAAAACTGTTTTTT.

The chain carries TRBV5-1 and TRBJ2-2; the D gene is possibly TRBD1 (5 bases). CDR1 SGHRS and CDR2 YFSETQ come from the germline V gene. The CDR3 spans 13 residues. Trimming shortened V by 0 bases and J by 5 bases, and 5 bases separated the two germline ends. In DNA form, the CDR3 reads TGCGCCAGCAGCTTGGGACAGACCGGGGAGCTGTTTTTT. Protein: CASSLGQTGELFF.

The rearrangement joins TRBV28 to TRBJ1-2; no reliable D call. Trimming shortened V by 6 bases and J by 7 bases, and 15 bases separated the two germline ends. In germline, CDR1 is MDHEN, CDR2 SYDVKM. The CDR3 is 13 amino acids. CDR3 nucleotide sequence: TGTGCCAGCAGCGAGGTGGGTCTGAGTGGCTACACCTTC. Protein sequence: CASSEVGLSGYTF.

The V call is TRBV2, the J call TRBJ2-1, with a weak D call TRBD2 (5 bases). Trimming pared 6 bases from V and 12 bases from J, leaving 24 bases between. This CDR3 is 15 amino acids long. The germline gives CDR1 SNHLY, CDR2 FYNNEI. CDR3 bases: TGTGCCAGCAGCTCCGAGCGCCATATCAGCCGGGGGCAGTTCTTC. Its translation is CASSSERHISRGQFF.

CDR3 amino acids: CASSQAGRNTEAFF. The CDR3 nucleotides are TGTGCCAGCAGCCAGGCGGGGCGGAACACTGAAGCTTTCTTT. The rearrangement joins TRBV14 to TRBJ1-1; D might be TRBD1 (5 bases). The V end lost 3 bases, the J end lost 1 base, and 9 bases lay between the germline ends. The CDR3 contains 14 residues. Germline V gives CDR1 SGHDN, CDR2 FVKESK.

The gene calls are TRBV11-2 and TRBJ2-7; D might be TRBD1 (6 bases). The CDR3 runs 14 residues. The germline V and J ends were trimmed by 5 bases and 0 bases, with 11 bases remaining between them. The germline V gene encodes CDR1 SGHAT and CDR2 FQNNGV. The CDR3 DNA reads TGTGCCAGCAGCGGGGGCAGGTACTCCTACGAGCAGTACGTC. Its translation is CASSGGRYSYEQYV.

This sequence joins TRBV6-6 and TRBJ1-4; D is unclear. This CDR3 region has 15 residues. Trimming removed 2 bases from V and 2 bases from J, with 9 bases in between. Germline values: CDR1 MNHNY, CDR2 SVGAGI (reference sequence). The CDR3 loop reads CASSYISGTNEKLFF. DNA for the CDR3: TGTGCCAGCAGTTACATATCGGGGACTAATGAAAAACTGTTTTTT.